Below, 21 T cell receptor beta chains from the same sample are listed, as sequenced in a study of T cell clones after liver transplantation. Produced via immunoSEQ multiplex PCR; TCRdb's table is partial and in-frame only. The table has about 120,000 clones, 75% to 95% seen once. Specimen: CD4+ T cells from blood, collected 12 months after liver transplant. The receptors were sampled from a human patient who received a liver transplant. Part of the T cell pool may stem from the graft donor.

The chain has TRBV29-1 and TRBJ2-1; D gene uncertain. From germline, CDR1 is SQVTM and CDR2 ANQGSEA. CDR3 size: 14 residues. Trimming cost V 4 bases and J 7 bases, with 17 bases left between them. CDR3 in amino acids: CSVAARAGGNEQFF. DNA for the CDR3: TGCAGCGTTGCTGCTCGAGCTGGTGGGAATGAGCAGTTCTTC.

This clone was counted a single time. The chain recombines TRBV30 with TRBJ2-4; 7 positions agree with TRBD2. The germline V gene encodes CDR1 GTSNPN and CDR2 SVGIG (reference sequence). V was pared by 3 bases and J by 4 bases, with 9 bases of the junction left unmatched. The CDR3 totals 15 residues. For the CDR3, the DNA is TGTGCCTGGAGCACTTTACGGGAGGAGAAAAACATTCAGTACTTC. The encoded protein is CAWSTLREEKNIQYF.

This chain's CDR3 is CASSLGQKTGELFF. DNA for the CDR3: TGCGCCAGCAGCTTGGGGCAGAAAACCGGGGAGCTGTTTTTT. The chain is built from TRBV5-1 and TRBJ2-2; no definite D call. There are 14 residues in the CDR3. V lost 0 bases and J lost 5, with 8 bases in between. Germline assignment: CDR1 SGHRS and CDR2 YFSETQ.

The rearrangement links TRBV5-1 to TRBJ2-7, with TRBD2 identical over 9 bases. V dropped 4 bases and J dropped 5; count of bases not matched to a gene: 13. Germline V gene data show CDR1 as SGHRS and CDR2 as YFSETQ. This CDR3 has 16 amino acids. The CDR3 region has the DNA TGCGCCAGCAGCCGAGCTCTAGCGGGAATTCGCGACGAGCAGTACTTC. Its translation is CASSRALAGIRDEQYF.

The genes are TRBV4-3 and TRBJ2-7, with D maybe TRBD2 (6 bases). Looked up from germline, CDR1 is LGHNA and CDR2 is YSLEER. The CDR3 runs to 16 residues. The V gene lost 0 bases and the J gene lost 7 bases, with 19 bases spanning the gap. In nucleotides, the CDR3 is TGCGCCAGCAGCCAAGATTTTAGCGGCCCCCCTTTGGAGCAGTACTTC. Translation gives CASSQDFSGPPLEQYF.

The V gene is TRBV28, the J gene TRBJ2-1; D is unresolved. Trimming removed 4 bases from V and 8 bases from J, with 12 bases in between. From germline, CDR1 is MDHEN and CDR2 SYDVKM. The CDR3 runs to 13 residues. The CDR3 nucleotides are TGTGCCAGCAGTTATAATAAGTGGGATGAGCAGTTCTTC. It codes for CASSYNKWDEQFF.

This clone was counted a single time. CDR3 nucleotide sequence: TGTGCCAGCAGCCGGACAGAGAACACTGAAGCTTTCTTT. Its translation is CASSRTENTEAFF. The chain recombines TRBV6-5 with TRBJ1-1; D is perhaps TRBD1 (6 bases). Germline CDR1 is MNHEY and CDR2 is SVGAGI. Trimming removed 6 bases at V and 1 base at J, with 9 bases between. This CDR3 region has 13 residues.

The rearrangement joins TRBV5-1 to TRBJ1-2, with 8 bases matching TRBD1. Per germline, CDR1 SGHRS and CDR2 YFSETQ. V trimming: 5 bases; J trimming: 8 bases; junction bases outside the gene matches: 11. This CDR3 has 14 residues. The CDR3 spells CASRLGQGERGYTF. CDR3 in DNA: TGCGCCAGCAGACTCGGACAGGGTGAAAGGGGCTACACCTTC. The variable domain in full, completed from reference TRBV5-1 and TRBJ1-2, reads KAGVTQTPRYLIKTRGQQVTLSCSPISGHRSVSWYQQTPGQGLQFLFEYFSETQRNKGNFPGRFSGRQFSNSRSEMNVSTLELGDSALYLCASRLGQGERGYTFGSGTRLTVV.

The J gene is TRBJ2-7, the V gene TRBV11-2; perhaps TRBD2 as D (7 bases). The germline V gene has CDR1 SGHAT and CDR2 FQNNGV. Between the trimmed V and J ends, which lost 4 bases and 4 bases, there was a span of 20 bases. The CDR3 has 16 amino acids. CDR3 DNA: TGTGCCAGCAGCTCGCGGGGGCAGGGACTACGGTACGAGCAGTACTTC. Translation gives CASSSRGQGLRYEQYF.

The chain employs TRBV5-6 and TRBJ2-7; TRBD1 matches 9 bases. The ends lost 2 bases at V and 7 bases at J; junction bases unmatched: 10. The CDR3 has 15 residues. In germline, CDR1 is SGHDT, CDR2 YYEEEE. The CDR3 coding sequence is TGTGCCAGCAGCTTCCCCGGGACAGGGTTGAGGGAGCAGTACTTC. It translates to CASSFPGTGLREQYF.

The table lists this clone with a few counts. Written as DNA, the CDR3 is TGTGCCAGCAGCTTAGCGCCAGGGAACACTGAAGCTTTCTTT. This encodes CASSLAPGNTEAFF. The chain links TRBV7-6 to TRBJ1-1; the D is unclear. V lost 0 bases to trimming and J lost 1 base, with 6 bases between them. This CDR3 spans 14 amino acids. In germline, CDR1 is SGHVS, CDR2 FNYEAQ. Full variable domain (outside the CDR3, taken from reference TRBV7-6 and TRBJ1-1): GAGVSQSPRYKVTKRGQDVALRCDPISGHVSLYWYRQALGQGPEFLTYFNYEAQQDKSGLPNDRFSAERPEGSISTLTIQRTEQRDSAMYRCASSLAPGNTEAFFGQGTRLTVV.

The rearrangement joins TRBV10-3 to TRBJ2-7; TRBD2 is a possible D gene (6 bases). The CDR3 covers 14 residues. Trimming stripped 8 bases from V and 3 bases from J, with 17 bases between. The germline V gene has CDR1 ENHRY and CDR2 SYGVKD. The CDR3 region has the DNA TGTGCCATCGGGGTGGGAGGCTCGGTCTACGAGCAGTACTTC. Residues: CAIGVGGSVYEQYF.

In this sample, this clone turned up once. The V gene is TRBV10-1, the J gene TRBJ2-2, with D possibly TRBD2 on 5 matching bases. Germline V gene data show CDR1 as WNHNN and CDR2 as SYGVQD (reference sequence). This CDR3 contains 12 residues. Trimming shortened V by 10 bases and J by 1 base, and 7 bases separated the two germline ends. The CDR3 nucleotides read TGCGCCACCCGGGAGAACACCGGGGAGCTGTTTTTT. Translating gives CATRENTGELFF.

The CDR3 DNA reads TGTGCCAGCAGCTTATACCTTAGGAGGGAGGGCCGTAATTATCCAGATACGCAGTATTTT. This codes for CASSLYLRREGRNYPDTQYF. V is TRBV13 and J is TRBJ2-3, with 7 bases identical to TRBD2. From germline, CDR1 is PRHDT and CDR2 FYEKMQ (reference sequence). The CDR3 runs to 20 residues. Losses at the gene ends were 2 bases for V and 4 bases for J; bases not matched to a gene: 21. The variable domain in full, completed from reference TRBV13 and TRBJ2-3, reads AAGVIQSPRHLIKEKRETATLKCYPIPRHDTVYWYQQGPGQDPQFLISFYEKMQSDKGSIPDRFSAQQFSDYHSELNMSSLELGDSALYFCASSLYLRREGRNYPDTQYFGPGTRLTVL.

The chain recombines TRBV9 with TRBJ1-1; unclear D gene. Germline values: CDR1 SGDLS, CDR2 YYNGEE. Trimming stripped 0 bases from V and 5 bases from J, with 23 bases between. This CDR3 contains 18 residues. The CDR3 here is CASSVGGQPLHPGTEAFF. Written as DNA, the CDR3 is TGTGCCAGCAGCGTAGGGGGTCAGCCACTCCACCCGGGGACTGAAGCTTTCTTT.

The chain joins TRBV18 to TRBJ2-3; 10 bases map to TRBD2. Germline trimming cut 6 bases from V and 6 bases from J; bases unmatched to any gene: 12. Germline CDR1 reads KGHSH; CDR2 reads LQKENI. This CDR3 comprises 16 residues. The CDR3 loop is CASSRQGAGGPDTQYF. The CDR3 DNA reads as TGTGCCAGCTCCCGCCAAGGAGCGGGAGGGCCTGATACGCAGTATTTT.

The CDR3 region is CASMFGRLAGGGTGELFF. For the CDR3, the DNA is TGTGCCAGCATGTTCGGGCGACTAGCGGGAGGCGGGACCGGGGAGCTGTTTTTT. This chain links TRBV7-9 with TRBJ2-2, with 13 bases lining up with TRBD2. Germline CDR1 SEHNR, CDR2 FQNEAQ (reference sequence). CDR3 length: 18 residues. After removal of 7 bases from V and 5 bases from J, the junction contained 13 bases not matched to a gene.

The rearrangement joins TRBV29-1 to TRBJ2-3; the match to TRBD1 covers 7 bases. Germline loops: CDR1 SQVTM, CDR2 ANQGSEA. This CDR3 has 15 residues. Trimming at V came to 1 base and at J to 4 bases, leaving 8 bases not matched to a gene. CDR3 coding DNA: TGCAGCGTTGAAGGTGGACAGGCTGGGGCAGATACGCAGTATTTT. Protein: CSVEGGQAGADTQYF.

The V gene is TRBV7-2, the J gene TRBJ2-7; tentatively, D is TRBD1 (6 bases). The germline CDR1 and CDR2 sequences are SGHTA and FQGNSA. There are 14 residues in the CDR3. Trimming shortened V by 7 bases and J by 2 bases, and 15 bases separated the two germline ends. CDR3 DNA: TGTGCCAGCAACCTAGGACAGAGGGCCTACGAGCAGTACTTC. Amino acids: CASNLGQRAYEQYF. Based on the CDR3 plus reference TRBV7-2 and TRBJ2-7, the full variable domain is GAGVSQSPSNKVTEKGKDVELRCDPISGHTALYWYRQSLGQGLEFLIYFQGNSAPDKSGLPSDRFSAERTGGSVSTLTIQRTQQEDSAVYLCASNLGQRAYEQYFGPGTRLTVT.

The chain joins TRBV28 to TRBJ1-3; D ambiguous. Trimming stripped 7 bases from V and 0 bases from J, with 10 bases between. The CDR3 extends over 14 amino acids. Per the germline V gene, CDR1 is MDHEN and CDR2 is SYDVKM. The CDR3, as DNA: TGTGCCAGCACTCTGACCGACTCTGGAAACACCATATATTTT. Its translation is CASTLTDSGNTIYF.

V gene TRBV30 combines with J gene TRBJ2-1; D is unresolved. Between the trimmed V and J ends, which lost 0 bases and 7 bases, there was a span of 16 bases. Looked up from germline, CDR1 is GTSNPN and CDR2 is SVGIG (reference sequence). The length of the CDR3 is 15 residues. The CDR3 DNA reads TGTGCCTGGAGTGTCGACCCAGCACAGACGAATGAGCAGTTCTTC. This codes for CAWSVDPAQTNEQFF.